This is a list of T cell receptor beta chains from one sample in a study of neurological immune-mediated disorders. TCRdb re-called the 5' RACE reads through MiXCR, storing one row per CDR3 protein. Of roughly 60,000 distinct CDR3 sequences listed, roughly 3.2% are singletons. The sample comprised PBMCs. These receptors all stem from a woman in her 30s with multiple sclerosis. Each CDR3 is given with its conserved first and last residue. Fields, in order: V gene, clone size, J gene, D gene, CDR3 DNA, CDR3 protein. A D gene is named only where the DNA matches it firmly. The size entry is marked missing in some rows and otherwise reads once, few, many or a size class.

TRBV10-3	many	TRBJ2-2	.	TGTGCCATCAGGGCCGGAGGAACCAACACCGGGGAGCTGTTTTTT	CAIRAGGTNTGELFF
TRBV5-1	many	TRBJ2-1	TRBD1	TGCGCCAGCAGACAGGGGTGGAATGAGCAGTTCTTC	CASRQGWNEQFF
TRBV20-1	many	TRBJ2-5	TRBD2	TGCAGTGCCAGAGGAAGCGGGATCCAAGAGACCCAGTACTTC	CSARGSGIQETQYF
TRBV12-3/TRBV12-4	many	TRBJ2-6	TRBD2	TGTGCCAGCAGTGGGAGGGACTCCGTCTCTGGGGCCAACGTCCTGACTTTC	CASSGRDSVSGANVLTF
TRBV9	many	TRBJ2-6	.	TGTGCCAGCAGCGTAGGGGTCTCTGGGGCCAACGTCCTGACTTTC	CASSVGVSGANVLTF
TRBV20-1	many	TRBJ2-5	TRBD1	TGCAGTGCCACCCCCGGGACAGGGGGGCGGGAGACCCAGTACTTC	CSATPGTGGRETQYF
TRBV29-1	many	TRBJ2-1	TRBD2	TGCAGCGTTGAAGATGGGACTAGCGGGAGGGTAGCCAATGAGCAGTTCTTC	CSVEDGTSGRVANEQFF
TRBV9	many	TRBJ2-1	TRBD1	TGTGCCAGCAGCCAGAGGGACAGGGTCTACAATGAGCAGTTCTTC	CASSQRDRVYNEQFF
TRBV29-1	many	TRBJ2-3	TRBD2	TGCAGCGTTGTCCTAGCGGGGGGGCCGTATACGCAGTATTTT	CSVVLAGGPYTQYF
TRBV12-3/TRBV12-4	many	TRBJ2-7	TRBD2	TGTGCCAGCACCCCAGCGGGAGTGGGGTACGAGCAGTACTTC	CASTPAGVGYEQYF
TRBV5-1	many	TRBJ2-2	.	TGCGCCAGCAGCTTACCGGGGAGCACCGGGGAGCTGTTTTTT	CASSLPGSTGELFF
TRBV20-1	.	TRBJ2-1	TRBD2	TGCAGTGCTAGAGATAGCGGGCCGAACATAGGTGAGCAGTTCTTC	CSARDSGPNIGEQFF
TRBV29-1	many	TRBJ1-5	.	TGCAGCGTTGAAGGCGGCCCTAGCAATCAGCCCCAGCATTTT	CSVEGGPSNQPQHF
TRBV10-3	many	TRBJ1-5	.	TGTGCCATCAGAAGACAGGAGAATCAGCCCCAGCATTTT	CAIRRQENQPQHF
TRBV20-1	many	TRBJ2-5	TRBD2	TGCAGTGCGGTCAATGCCGGGGGGGCCCGGGAGACCCAGTACTTC	CSAVNAGGARETQYF
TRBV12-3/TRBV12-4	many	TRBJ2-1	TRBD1	TGTGCCAGCAGCCCACAGGGGGGTGAGCAGTTCTTC	CASSPQGGEQFF
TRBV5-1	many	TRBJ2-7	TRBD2	TGCGCCAGCAGCTTGGGGGTAGGACTAGCGGGGGACTACGAGCAGTACTTC	CASSLGVGLAGDYEQYF
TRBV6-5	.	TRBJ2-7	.	TGTGCCAGCAGTTATCTCGGGGCCGCCGACGAGCAGTACTTC	CASSYLGAADEQYF
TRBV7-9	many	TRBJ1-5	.	TGTGCCAGCAGCCTAAATGGCCGAGAGCCCCAGCATTTT	CASSLNGREPQHF
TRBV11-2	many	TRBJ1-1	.	TGTGCCAGCAGCTTTCGGAGGGGGGGCACTGAAGCTTTCTTT	CASSFRRGGTEAFF
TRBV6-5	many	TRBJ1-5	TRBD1	TGTGCCAGCAGACGGACAGGGGGCAATCAGCCCCAGAATTTT	CASRRTGGNQPQNF
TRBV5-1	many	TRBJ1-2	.	TGCGCCAGCAGCTCCCCGGGGGGGACCTATGGCTACACCTTC	CASSSPGGTYGYTF
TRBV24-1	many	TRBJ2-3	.	TGTGCCACCAGTGACCACTACACAGATACGCAGTATTTT	CATSDHYTDTQYF
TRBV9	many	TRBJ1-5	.	TGTGCCAGCAGCGTAGGGGGGGAATTAGGCAATCAGCCCCAGCATTTT	CASSVGGELGNQPQHF
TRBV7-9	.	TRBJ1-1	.	TGTGCCAGCAGAACCGACACTGAAGCTTTCTTT	CASRTDTEAFF
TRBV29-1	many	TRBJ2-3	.	TGCAGCGCCGCCGGAGCGGCGGTAGGAGATACGCAGTATTTT	CSAAGAAVGDTQYF
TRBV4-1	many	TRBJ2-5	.	TGCGCCAGCAGCCAAGTCGGACTAGAGACCCAGTACTTC	CASSQVGLETQYF
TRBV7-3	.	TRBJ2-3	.	TGTGCCAGCAGCTCAGGAGCGAATTCAGATACGCAGTGTTTT	CASSSGANSDTQCF
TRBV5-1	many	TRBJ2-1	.	TGCGCCAGCAGCTTGGCCTTAGGGGCGGGCAATGAGCAGTTCTTC	CASSLALGAGNEQFF
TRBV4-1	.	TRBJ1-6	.	TGCGCCAGCAGCAAGGAAGGGGGTCCCCTCCACTTT	CASSKEGGPLHF
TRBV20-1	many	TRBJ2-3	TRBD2	TGCAGTGCTATAGCGGGGGGAAACCAACCCAATACGCAGTATTTT	CSAIAGGNQPNTQYF
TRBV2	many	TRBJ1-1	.	TGTGCCAGCAGAAGGGATGGGGACCAAGCTTTCTTT	CASRRDGDQAFF
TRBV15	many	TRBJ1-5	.	TGTGCCACCAGCAAACGACAGATCAATCAGCCCCAGCATTTT	CATSKRQINQPQHF
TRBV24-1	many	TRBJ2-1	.	TGTGCCACCAGTGATTTCTTGGACGGGGAATCCTACAGAAATGAGCAGTTCTTC	CATSDFLDGESYRNEQFF
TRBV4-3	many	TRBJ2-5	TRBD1	TGCGCCAGCAGCTCGGGACAGGGGGCCAAAGAGACCCAGTACTTC	CASSSGQGAKETQYF
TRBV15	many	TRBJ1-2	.	TGTGCCACCAGCAGGGAGGACAGAAATCCTGGCTACACCTTC	CATSREDRNPGYTF
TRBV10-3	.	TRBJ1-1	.	TGTGCCATCAGTGGAAGGGACACTGAAGCTTTCTTT	CAISGRDTEAFF
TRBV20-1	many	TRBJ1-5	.	TGCAGTGCTAGAAGAGGAGGGAGCAATCAGCCCCAGCATTTT	CSARRGGSNQPQHF
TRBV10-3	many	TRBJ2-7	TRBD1	TGTGCCATCAGTCCGCTGGACAGGGTAAGCTCCTACGAGCAGTACTTC	CAISPLDRVSSYEQYF
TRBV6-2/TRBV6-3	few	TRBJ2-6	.	TGTGCCAGCACGCCCCGCTCTGGGGCCAACGTCCTGACTTTC	CASTPRSGANVLTF
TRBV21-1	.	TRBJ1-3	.	TGTGCCAGACAGAACTCTGGAAACACCATATATTTT	CARQNSGNTIYF
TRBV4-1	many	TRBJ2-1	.	TGCGCCAGCAGCCAAATCGGCAGGGGGGCTTACAATGAGCAGTTCTTC	CASSQIGRGAYNEQFF
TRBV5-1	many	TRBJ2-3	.	TGCGCCAGCAGCCTCGGCCGTGGCACAGATACGCAGTATTTT	CASSLGRGTDTQYF
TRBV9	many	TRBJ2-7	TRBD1	TGTGCCAGCAGCGCCCGGGACAGGGGAGACGAGCAGTACTTC	CASSARDRGDEQYF
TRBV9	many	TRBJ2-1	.	TGTGCCAGCAGCGTAGGGGCCATCACCTACAATGAGCAGTTCTTC	CASSVGAITYNEQFF
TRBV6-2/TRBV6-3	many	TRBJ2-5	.	TGTGCCAGCAGTCGGACGCAAGAGACCCAGTACTTC	CASSRTQETQYF
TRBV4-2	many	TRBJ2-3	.	TGTGCCACCAGTGACTTGTACACAGATACGCAGTATTTT	CATSDLYTDTQYF
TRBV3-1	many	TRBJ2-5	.	TGTGCCAGCAGCCAAGGGGGTCTGCGGGGACAAGAGACCCAGTACTTC	CASSQGGLRGQETQYF
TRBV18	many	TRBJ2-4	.	TGTGCCAGCTCACCAGACTTTGTCATTCAGTACTTC	CASSPDFVIQYF
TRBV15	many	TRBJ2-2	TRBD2	TGTGCCACCAGCACCTTACTAGCGGACACCGGGGAGCTGTTTTTT	CATSTLLADTGELFF
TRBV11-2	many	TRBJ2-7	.	TGTGCCAGCAGCCTGAACAGATATACCTACGAGCAGTACTTC	CASSLNRYTYEQYF